The 19 T cell receptor beta chains in this list originate from one sample, sequenced in a study of blood T cell repertoires in COVID-19. Some clones are missing from TCRdb's copy, which holds only in-frame ones; the method was immunoSEQ multiplex PCR. The sample shows nearly 80,000 clones, 75% to 90% of them seen only once. Sequenced input: peripheral blood. These receptors were obtained from a man aged 60 to 69 with active or convalescent COVID-19.

As regards this clone: The sample carries other DNA sequences with the same CDR3. This rearrangement joins TRBV3-1 (or the pseudogene TRBV3-2) to TRBJ1-5; maybe TRBD1 (6 bases). V lost 7 bases and J lost 6, with 19 bases in between. There are 15 residues in the CDR3. Germline CDR1 is LGHDT and CDR2 is YNNKEL (reference sequence). The CDR3: CASIQQGPEGQPQHF. CDR3 in DNA: TGTGCCAGCATTCAGCAGGGGCCTGAGGGTCAGCCCCAGCATTTT.

This chain uses TRBV6-5 with TRBJ1-1; 7 bases match TRBD1. The CDR3 totals 15 residues. V lost 2 bases, J lost 4 bases, and 7 bases stayed unmatched. The germline V gene has CDR1 MNHEY and CDR2 SVGAGI. For the CDR3, the DNA is TGTGCCAGCAGTTACCGGGACAGAAGGCGCACTGAAGCTTTCTTT. This translates into CASSYRDRRRTEAFF.

V usage is TRBV10-3 and J usage is TRBJ1-2, with D perhaps TRBD1 (6 bases). The CDR3 extends over 17 amino acids. V was cut by 0 bases and J by 0 bases, with 14 bases left in between. The germline gives CDR1 ENHRY, CDR2 SYGVKD. The CDR3 loop reads CAISESGGQGTNYGYTF. CDR3 DNA sequence: TGTGCCATCAGTGAGTCCGGGGGGCAGGGGACTAACTATGGCTACACCTTC.

This sequence joins TRBV11-2 and TRBJ2-1, with 8 positions matching TRBD1. The germline V gene has CDR1 SGHAT and CDR2 FQNNGV. The ends lost 4 bases at V and 7 bases at J; junction bases unmatched: 6. The CDR3 is 14 amino acids. CDR3 sequence (DNA): TGTGCCAGCAGCTCACTCAGGGGGCGGAATGAGCAGTTCTTC. This codes for CASSSLRGRNEQFF. The entire variable domain, with the rest obtained from reference TRBV11-2 and TRBJ2-1, is as follows: EAGVAQSPRYKIIEKRQSVAFWCNPISGHATLYWYQQILGQGPKLLIQFQNNGVVDDSQLPKDRFSAERLKGVDSTLKIQPAKLEDSAVYLCASSSLRGRNEQFFGPGTRLTVL.

The CDR3, as DNA: TGTGCCTGGAGTGTACCAGGCAGGGGGCTTCAGCCCCAGCATTTT. It translates to CAWSVPGRGLQPQHF. V gene TRBV30 combines with J gene TRBJ1-5; 8 nucleotides match TRBD1. CDR1 and CDR2 from the germline V gene are GTSNPN and SVGIG (reference sequence). The CDR3 has 15 residues. The junction had 7 bases not matched to a gene; V was cut back by 0 bases and J by 6 bases. Supplemented by reference TRBV30 and TRBJ1-5, the full variable domain reads SQTIHQWPATLVQPVGSPLSLECTVEGTSNPNLYWYRQAAGRGLQLLFYSVGIGQISSEVPQNLSASRPQDRQFILSSKKLLLSDSGFYLCAWSVPGRGLQPQHFGDGTRLSIL.

Here the CDR3 DNA reads TGTGCCAGCAGCTTTACAGGGGAAGAGACCCAGTACTTC. This gives the protein CASSFTGEETQYF. V gene TRBV11-3 combines with J gene TRBJ2-5, with 7 bases identical to TRBD1. The CDR3 has 13 amino acids. The V gene end was trimmed by 3 bases and the J gene end by 3 bases; junction bases not matched to a gene: 1. Germline V gene sequence: CDR1 SGHNT, CDR2 YENEEA.

The chain carries TRBV7-9 and TRBJ2-7, with 7 bases that match TRBD2. CDR1 SEHNR and CDR2 FQNEAQ come from the germline V gene (reference sequence). The CDR3 sequence is 13 residues long. Trimming took 3 bases from V and 2 from J; bases not matched to a gene: 1. The CDR3: CASSLGGTYEQYF. The CDR3 nucleotides are TGTGCCAGCAGCTTGGGGGGGACCTACGAGCAGTACTTC.

V gene TRBV4-2 combines with J gene TRBJ2-3; no clear D gene. The CDR3 runs 15 residues. Trimming removed 1 base at V and 5 bases at J, with 13 bases between. The germline V gene encodes CDR1 LGHNA and CDR2 YNFKEQ. CDR3 bases: TGTGCCAGCAGCCAAGGGCCCCTAGAGAAAGATACGCAGTATTTT. As protein: CASSQGPLEKDTQYF.

Only a few counts were recorded for this clone. One end of the junction is discordant with germline, which a read error may explain. This chain joins TRBV7-7 and TRBJ2-7; D possibly corresponds to TRBD1 (6 bases). The CDR3 totals 14 residues. In germline, CDR1 is SSHAT, CDR2 FNYEAQ (reference sequence). CDR3 in DNA: TGTGCTAGCAGCCCCAAGGGGGACGGCTACGAGCAGTACTTC. Its translation: CASSPKGDGYEQYF.

A single count supports this clone. The chain employs TRBV6-1 and TRBJ1-4; 8 bases align to TRBD1. With 1 base clipped from V and 8 bases from J, the junction kept 0 bases outside the gene matches. CDR1 MNHNS and CDR2 SASEGT come from the germline V gene. The CDR3 loop spans 13 amino acids. The CDR3 spells CASSEGTGEKLFF. Written as DNA, the CDR3 is TGTGCCAGCAGTGAAGGGACAGGGGAAAAACTGTTTTTT.

V usage is TRBV19 and J usage is TRBJ2-7; the match to TRBD1 covers 10 bases. The CDR3 covers 15 residues. The germline CDR1 and CDR2 sequences are LNHDA and SQIVND (reference sequence). The ends lost 5 bases at V and 5 bases at J; junction bases unmatched: 9. The CDR3 is CASSARGQGFNEQYF. In DNA form, the CDR3 reads TGTGCCAGTAGTGCACGGGGACAGGGGTTTAACGAGCAGTACTTC.

This clone was picked up a small number of times. This sequence joins TRBV6-7 and TRBJ2-5; TRBD2 matches 12 bases. TRBV6-7 is an open reading frame whose function is uncertain. The CDR3 covers 17 residues. J lost 5 bases, V lost 0 bases, and 7 bases had no gene match. CDR3 sequence: CASSYSRLAGEWETQYF. CDR3 nucleotides: TGTGCCAGCAGTTACTCGAGACTAGCGGGGGAGTGGGAGACCCAGTACTTC.

The chain is built from TRBV24-1 and TRBJ1-2; 8 nucleotides agree with TRBD1. Germline V gives CDR1 KGHDR, CDR2 SFDVKD. The CDR3 contains 13 residues. The trim removed 3 bases at V and 7 bases at J, leaving 3 bases unmatched. The CDR3 DNA reads as TGTGCCACCAGTGATGAAACAGGGGGTGGCTACACCTTC. This translates into CATSDETGGGYTF.

This rearrangement joins TRBV4-1 to TRBJ2-7; 13 bases map to TRBD2. Germline-derived CDR1 and CDR2 are MGHRA and YSYEKL. CDR3 length: 16 amino acids. The V and J ends lost 1 base and 1 base, in that order; junction bases with no gene match: 1. CDR3 nucleotides: TGCGCCAGCAGCCAAGGGACTAGCGGGGGTTCCTACGAGCAGTACTTC. This sequence encodes CASSQGTSGGSYEQYF.

A single count supports this clone. The chain carries TRBV6-2 or TRBV6-3 and TRBJ2-7, with 8 bases aligning to TRBD2. Germline assignment: CDR1 MNHEY and CDR2 SVGEGT. The CDR3 runs 16 residues. V lost 6 bases to trimming and J lost 6 bases; unmatched junction nucleotides: 16. The CDR3 region is CASSPRLARPGGEQYF. In DNA, the CDR3 is TGTGCCAGCAGCCCAAGACTAGCGCGGCCCGGCGGCGAGCAGTACTTC.

This clone has only a few counts. V and J are TRBV11-3 and TRBJ2-7; 9 bases map to TRBD1. The germline V gene encodes CDR1 SGHNT and CDR2 YENEEA. The length of the CDR3 is 18 residues. V was pared by 5 bases and J by 0 bases, with 14 bases of the junction left unmatched. CDR3 bases: TGTGCCAGCAGCGCAGGACAGGGGCCCTTTTCTTCCTCCTACGAGCAGTACTTC. Its protein is CASSAGQGPFSSSYEQYF.

As concerns this clone: Mismatch with germline at one junction end may stem from a read error. The rearrangement uses TRBV7-7 and TRBJ2-2, with TRBD2 matching over 7 bases. The germline V gene encodes CDR1 SSHAT and CDR2 FNYEAQ (reference sequence). This CDR3 comprises 15 residues. CDR3 nucleotides: TGTGCTAGCAGCTTAGCTAGCGGTAACACCGGGGAGCTGTTTTTT. Its protein is CASSLASGNTGELFF.

The chain uses TRBV7-2 and TRBJ2-5; D ambiguous. Trimming took 0 bases from V and 4 from J, leaving 3 bases between them. This CDR3 is built from 12 residues. Germline-derived CDR1 and CDR2 are SGHTA and FQGNSA. CDR3 protein: CASSLARETQYF. Here the CDR3 DNA reads TGTGCCAGCAGCTTAGCGCGAGAGACCCAGTACTTC. Complete variable domain (other parts from reference TRBV7-2 and TRBJ2-5): GAGVSQSPSNKVTEKGKDVELRCDPISGHTALYWYRQSLGQGLEFLIYFQGNSAPDKSGLPSDRFSAERTGGSVSTLTIQRTQQEDSAVYLCASSLARETQYFGPGTRLLVL.

V is TRBV2 and J is TRBJ1-2; the D gene is possibly TRBD1 (5 bases). Trimming stripped 8 bases from V and 8 bases from J, with 18 bases between. CDR3 size: 13 residues. Germline-derived CDR1 and CDR2 are SNHLY and FYNNEI. The CDR3 sequence: CASQVGGDSGYTF. CDR3 bases: TGTGCCAGCCAGGTCGGGGGGGATAGCGGCTACACCTTC.